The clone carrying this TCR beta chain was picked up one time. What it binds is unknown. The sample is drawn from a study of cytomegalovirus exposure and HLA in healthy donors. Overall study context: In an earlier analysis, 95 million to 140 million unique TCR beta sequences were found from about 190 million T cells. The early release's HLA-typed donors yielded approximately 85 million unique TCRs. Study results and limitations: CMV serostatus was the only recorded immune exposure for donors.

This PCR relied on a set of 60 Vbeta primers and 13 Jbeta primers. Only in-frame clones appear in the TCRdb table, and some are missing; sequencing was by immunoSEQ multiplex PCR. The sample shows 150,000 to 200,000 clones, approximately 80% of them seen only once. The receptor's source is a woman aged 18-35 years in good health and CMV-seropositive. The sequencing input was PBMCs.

The CDR3 bases are TGTGCCTGGAGTGTACAGGAGAGACTCTATGGCTACACCTTC. Encoded protein: CAWSVQERLYGYTF. The chain combines TRBV30 with TRBJ1-2, with D perhaps TRBD1 (5 bases). The CDR3 is made up of 14 amino acids. Looked up from germline, CDR1 is GTSNPN and CDR2 is SVGIG (reference sequence). Trimming removed 0 bases at V and 4 bases at J, with 12 bases between.